The 5 T cell receptor beta chains presented below share a single source sample, sequenced in a study of immune characterization of retroperitoneal liposarcoma. TCRdb ran MiXCR on the PCR reads and lists one entry per CDR3 protein. In the table there are 9,500 to 12,000 distinct CDR3 sequences, approximately 26% of which are singletons. Sequences were obtained from tumor tissue. The receptor set was obtained from a female donor with retroperitoneal liposarcoma.

In the case of this clonotype: A much larger clone differs from this one at a single base, so this may be a read error. This chain connects TRBV6-4 to TRBJ2-1; 8 bases fit TRBD2. CDR3 length: 16 amino acids. Germline CDR1 MRHNA, CDR2 SNTAGT. V lost 6 bases and J lost 9; bases outside the gene matches: 16. In DNA, the CDR3 is TGTGCCAGCAGCCGGGGACTAGTGGGAGGGCCGGGTGAGCAGTTCTTC. Translated: CASSRGLVGGPGEQFF.

This sequence joins TRBV7-9 and TRBJ2-5; D unclear. The J call may be faulty, since TRBJ2-7 better matches the DNA end. Germline V gene sequence: CDR1 SEHNR, CDR2 FQNEAQ (reference sequence). The CDR3 is 13 amino acids. The CDR3 sequence is CASSSASTYEQYF. The CDR3 nucleotides read TGTGCCAGCTCCTCGGCCAGCACCTACGAGCAGTACTTC.

This clonotype is labeled as medium-sized (0.01 to 0.1%). This chain links TRBV6-1 with TRBJ2-1, with 8 bases identical to TRBD2. Germline CDR1 MNHNS, CDR2 SASEGT. After removal of 6 bases from V and 15 bases from J, the junction contained 16 bases not matched to a gene. There are 14 residues in the CDR3. CDR3 bases: TGTGCCAGCAGCCAGAGAGCGGGAGTCGTGGGTCGGTTCTTC. Translated: CASSQRAGVVGRFF.

This clonotype was seen many times. The gene calls are TRBV11-2 and TRBJ2-1, with TRBD1 as a possible D gene (6 bases). Between the trimmed V and J ends, which lost 1 base and 2 bases, there was a span of 9 bases. CDR3 length equals 15 residues. The germline gives CDR1 SGHAT, CDR2 FQNNGV. CDR3 amino acids: CASSLGPGAYNEQFF. CDR3 coding DNA: TGTGCCAGCAGCTTAGGCCCAGGGGCCTACAATGAGCAGTTCTTC.

The rearrangement links TRBV6-2 or TRBV6-3 to TRBJ2-5; no reliable D call. The last part of the DNA fits TRBJ2-1 better; the J call may be wrong. CDR3 length: 13 residues. Germline loops: CDR1 MNHEY, CDR2 SVGEGT. CDR3 region: CASSSTLQETQFF. For the CDR3, the DNA is TGTGCCAGCAGCTCCACACTACAAGAGACCCAGTTCTTC.